These 5 T cell receptor beta chains originate from one sample sequenced in a study of blood T cell repertoires in COVID-19. TCRdb's copy holds only in-frame clones and misses some; the assay was immunoSEQ multiplex PCR. The table lists about 260,000 clones, approximately 91% of them singletons. The sample taken for sequencing was peripheral blood. The receptors shown here come from a person under 30 with COVID-19, enrolled during active disease.

The J gene is TRBJ2-4, the V gene TRBV7-9, with 9 bases lining up with TRBD1. CDR1 and CDR2 (germline): SEHNR, FQNEAQ (reference sequence). Trimming at V came to 2 bases and at J to 8 bases, leaving 4 bases not matched to a gene. The CDR3 has 14 amino acids. This CDR3 is CASSLLQGADIQYF. CDR3 bases: TGTGCCAGCAGCTTATTACAGGGGGCCGACATTCAGTACTTC.

V usage is TRBV28 and J usage is TRBJ2-7; the match to TRBD2 covers 9 bases. With V trimmed by 2 bases and J by 2 bases, 10 bases remained unmatched. CDR1 MDHEN and CDR2 SYDVKM come from the germline V gene. This CDR3 has 17 residues. Here the CDR3 reads CASSLGQGTSSAYEQYF. The CDR3 region has the DNA TGTGCCAGCAGTTTAGGTCAGGGGACTAGCAGTGCCTACGAGCAGTACTTC.

This clone was seen a single time. This chain joins TRBV4-2 and TRBJ1-2; possibly TRBD1 for D (6 bases). From germline, CDR1 is LGHNA and CDR2 YNFKEQ. V lost 2 bases and J lost 4, with 17 bases in between. CDR3 length: 16 residues. As DNA, the CDR3 is TGTGCCAGCAGCCAAACTACAGGGATGGAAGGCTATGGCTACACCTTC. Encoded protein: CASSQTTGMEGYGYTF.

The rearrangement joins TRBV29-1 to TRBJ2-3, with 8 bases aligning to TRBD2. The CDR3 contains 13 residues. Germline CDR1 reads SQVTM; CDR2 reads ANQGSEA. Germline trimming cut 7 bases from V and 7 bases from J; bases unmatched to any gene: 10. CDR3 sequence (DNA): TGCAGCGGTTTTAGCGGGACTTCGAATACGCAGTATTTT. It translates to CSGFSGTSNTQYF.

The V and J genes are TRBV6-5 and TRBJ2-7; possibly TRBD2 for D (5 bases). This CDR3 comprises 13 residues. The germline V gene has CDR1 MNHEY and CDR2 SVGAGI. Between the trimmed V and J ends, which lost 10 bases and 3 bases, there was a span of 16 bases. The CDR3 sequence is CATTVFAGYEQYF. The CDR3 nucleotides read TGTGCCACCACCGTGTTTGCGGGCTACGAGCAGTACTTC.